The rows below give T cell receptor beta chains drawn from one sample of a study of shared clonotypes between healthy human individuals. Profiling relied on immunoSEQ multiplex PCR, and the TCRdb table lists in-frame clones only, not all of them. The table records about 600,000 clones, about 95% of them present only once. Sequenced material: naive CD8+ T cells sorted from blood. The receptors here all came from a woman aged 30 to 39 in good health. The conserved cysteine and the conserved F or W are not part of the CDR3 here. Each record gives: J gene, V gene, CDR3 protein.

TRBJ1-1	TRBV4-1	ASSQAAAGAMNTEAF
TRBJ1-5	TRBV9	ASSVEGQSNEPQH
TRBJ1-4	TRBV27	ASSLWVNEKLF
TRBJ2-1	TRBV11-2	ASSLVPLNEQF
TRBJ1-2	TRBV7-8	ASSPLGSANYGYT
TRBJ2-3	TRBV28	ASRDTSGTQY
TRBJ2-7	TRBV27	ASSLSLGPLEQY
TRBJ2-1	TRBV4-1	ASSLVEAHEQF
.	TRBV5-6	ASRGGYEGPYEQY
TRBJ2-7	TRBV7-2	ASSSEYLTDYYEQY
TRBJ2-7	TRBV15	ATSKSGGSEQY
TRBJ2-1	TRBV2	ASSELSGRFNEQF
TRBJ2-5	TRBV23-1	ASSQRADRGPETQY
TRBJ2-5	TRBV4-1	ASSTLEGKETQY
TRBJ2-1	TRBV7-9	ASSQRLELDASNEQF
TRBJ2-7	TRBV15	ATSSGGPAYEQY
TRBJ2-2	TRBV7-9	ASIRSGGYPGELF
TRBJ2-7	TRBV2	ASSDEGEQY
TRBJ2-1	TRBV27	ASSILTGAHEQF
TRBJ1-2	TRBV7-9	ASSLSGNIYGYT
TRBJ2-5	TRBV18	ASSPEDSIQETQY
TRBJ2-1	TRBV27	ASSLLGRAYNEQF
TRBJ2-1	TRBV7-9	ASSLAGTSGNEQF
TRBJ1-1	TRBV4-1	ASSLNRGGTEAF
TRBJ2-7	TRBV5-4	ASSSRGTAYEQY
TRBJ2-1	TRBV9	ASSVFWRGSNEQF
TRBJ2-5	TRBV29-1	SFWAETQY
TRBJ2-5	TRBV6-5	ASSLTGGIQETQY
TRBJ2-7	TRBV27	ASSLSWGNEQY
TRBJ2-3	TRBV4-2	ASSQDRQKGTDTQY